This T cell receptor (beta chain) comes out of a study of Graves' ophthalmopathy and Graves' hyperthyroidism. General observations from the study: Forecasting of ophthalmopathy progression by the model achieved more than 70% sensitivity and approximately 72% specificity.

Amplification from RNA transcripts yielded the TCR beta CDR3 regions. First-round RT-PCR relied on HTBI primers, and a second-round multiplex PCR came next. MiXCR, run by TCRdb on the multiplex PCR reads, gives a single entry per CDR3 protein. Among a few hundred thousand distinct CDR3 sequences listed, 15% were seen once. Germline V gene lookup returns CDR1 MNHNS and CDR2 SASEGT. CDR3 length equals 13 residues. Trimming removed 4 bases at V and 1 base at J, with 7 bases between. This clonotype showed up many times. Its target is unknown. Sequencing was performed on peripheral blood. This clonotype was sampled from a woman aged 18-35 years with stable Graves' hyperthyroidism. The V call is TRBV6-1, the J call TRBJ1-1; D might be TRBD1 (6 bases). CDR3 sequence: CASSGGGNTEAFF. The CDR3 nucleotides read TGTGCCAGCAGTGGAGGGGGGAACACTGAAGCTTTCTTT.